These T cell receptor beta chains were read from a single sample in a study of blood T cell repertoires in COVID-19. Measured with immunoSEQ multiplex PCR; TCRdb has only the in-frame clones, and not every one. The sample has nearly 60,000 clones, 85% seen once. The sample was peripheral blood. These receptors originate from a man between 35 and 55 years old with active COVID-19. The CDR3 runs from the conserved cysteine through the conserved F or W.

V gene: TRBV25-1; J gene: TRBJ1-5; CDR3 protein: CASSEATESEPQHF
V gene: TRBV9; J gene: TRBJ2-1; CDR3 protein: CASSVNGRADNEQFF
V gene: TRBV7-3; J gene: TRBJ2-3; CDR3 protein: CASSLIGQGTDTQYF
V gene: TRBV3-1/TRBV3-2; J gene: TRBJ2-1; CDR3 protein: CASSQDSSAYNEQFF
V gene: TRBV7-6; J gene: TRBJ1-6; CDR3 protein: CASSLDRPYNSPLHF
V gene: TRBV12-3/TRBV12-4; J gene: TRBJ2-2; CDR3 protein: CASSLERLGELFF
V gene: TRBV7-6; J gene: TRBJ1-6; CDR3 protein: CASRGQGYNSPLHF
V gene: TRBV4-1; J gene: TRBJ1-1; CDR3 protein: CASSPGKQGTEAFF
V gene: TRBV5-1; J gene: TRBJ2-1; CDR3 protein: CASSASGRVPEQFF
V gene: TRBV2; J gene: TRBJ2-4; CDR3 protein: CASRTGLDIQYF
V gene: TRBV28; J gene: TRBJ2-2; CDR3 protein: CAHRRGANTGELFF
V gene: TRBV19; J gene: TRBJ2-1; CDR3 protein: CASSISGSSYNEQFF
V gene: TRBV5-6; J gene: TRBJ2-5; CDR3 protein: CASSLIGAGGPIGETQYF
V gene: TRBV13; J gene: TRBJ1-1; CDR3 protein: CASSAMTGDTEAFF
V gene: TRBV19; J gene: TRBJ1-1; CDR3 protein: CASNSIGGTEAFF
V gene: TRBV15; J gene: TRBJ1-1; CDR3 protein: CATSRERLMNTEAFF
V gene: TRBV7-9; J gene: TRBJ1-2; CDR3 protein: CASSPTETGGGYGYTF
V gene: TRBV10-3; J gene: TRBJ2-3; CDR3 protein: CAISEQKSGQRADTQYF
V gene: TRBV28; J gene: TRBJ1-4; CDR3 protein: CASSLRTGGEKLFF
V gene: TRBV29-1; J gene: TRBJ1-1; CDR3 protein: CSGGQRNTEAFF
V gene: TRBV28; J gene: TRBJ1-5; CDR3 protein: CASLGGDQPQHF
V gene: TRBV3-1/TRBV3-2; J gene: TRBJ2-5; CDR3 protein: CASSPARRQETQYF
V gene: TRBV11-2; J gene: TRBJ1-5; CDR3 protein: CASSFSGDPGIRNQPQHF
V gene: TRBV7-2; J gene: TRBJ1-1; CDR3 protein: CASSERQRNLNTEAFF
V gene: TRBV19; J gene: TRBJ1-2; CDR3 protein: CASSTVGSGYTF
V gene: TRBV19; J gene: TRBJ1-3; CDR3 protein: CASTPTGYGNTIYF
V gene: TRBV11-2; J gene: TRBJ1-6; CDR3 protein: CASSLDAQGNVGNSPLHF
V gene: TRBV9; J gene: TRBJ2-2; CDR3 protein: CASSATNWTANTGELFF
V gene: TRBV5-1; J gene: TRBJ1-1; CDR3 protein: CASSLDGEGEAFF
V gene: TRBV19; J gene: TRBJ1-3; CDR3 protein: CASSTLTGVSGNTIYF
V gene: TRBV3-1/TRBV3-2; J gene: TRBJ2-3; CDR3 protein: CASSRRLAGDLTDTQYF
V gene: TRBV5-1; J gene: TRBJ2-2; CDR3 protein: CASSLQQVSGELFF
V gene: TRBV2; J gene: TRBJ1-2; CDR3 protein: CASRQQGGYTF
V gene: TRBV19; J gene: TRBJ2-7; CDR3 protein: CTTTPGTVPYEQYF
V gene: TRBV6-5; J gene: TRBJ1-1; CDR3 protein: CASSPTGTDTEAFF